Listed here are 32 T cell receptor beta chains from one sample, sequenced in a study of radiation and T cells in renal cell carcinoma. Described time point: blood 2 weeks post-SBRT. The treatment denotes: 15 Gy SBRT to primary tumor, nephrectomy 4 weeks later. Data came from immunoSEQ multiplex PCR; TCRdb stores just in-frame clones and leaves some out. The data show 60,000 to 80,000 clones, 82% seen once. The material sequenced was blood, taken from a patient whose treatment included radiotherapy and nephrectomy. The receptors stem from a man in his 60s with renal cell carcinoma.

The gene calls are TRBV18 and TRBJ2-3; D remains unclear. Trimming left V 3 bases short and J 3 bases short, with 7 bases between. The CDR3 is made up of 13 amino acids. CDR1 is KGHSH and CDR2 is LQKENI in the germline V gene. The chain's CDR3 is CASSPLGTDTQYF. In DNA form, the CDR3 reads TGTGCCAGCTCACCCCTGGGAACAGATACGCAGTATTTT.

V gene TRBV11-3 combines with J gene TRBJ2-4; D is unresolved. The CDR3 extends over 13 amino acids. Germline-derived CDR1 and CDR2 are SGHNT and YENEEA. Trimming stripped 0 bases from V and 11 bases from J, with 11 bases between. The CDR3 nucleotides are TGTGCCAGCAGCTTAGATCCCGGTCAGGTTCAGTACTTC. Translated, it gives CASSLDPGQVQYF.

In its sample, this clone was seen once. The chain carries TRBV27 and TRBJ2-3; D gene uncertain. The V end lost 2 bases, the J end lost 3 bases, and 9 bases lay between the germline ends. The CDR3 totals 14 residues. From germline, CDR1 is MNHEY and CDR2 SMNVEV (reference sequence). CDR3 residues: CASSLNRATDTQYF. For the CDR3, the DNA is TGTGCCAGCAGTTTAAATAGGGCGACAGATACGCAGTATTTT.

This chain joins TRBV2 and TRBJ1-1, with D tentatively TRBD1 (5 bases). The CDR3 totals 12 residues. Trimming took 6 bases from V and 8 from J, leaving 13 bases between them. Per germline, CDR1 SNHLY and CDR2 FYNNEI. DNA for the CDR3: TGTGCCAGCAGGGGGGTGGCGGAAGAAGCTTTCTTT. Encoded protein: CASRGVAEEAFF.

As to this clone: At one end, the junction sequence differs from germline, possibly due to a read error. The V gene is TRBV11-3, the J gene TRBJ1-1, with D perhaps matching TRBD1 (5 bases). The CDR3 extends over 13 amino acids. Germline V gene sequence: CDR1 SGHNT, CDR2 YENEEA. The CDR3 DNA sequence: TGTGCCAGCAGTCCCCGGGGGAACGCTGAAGCTTTCTTT. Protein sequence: CASSPRGNAEAFF.

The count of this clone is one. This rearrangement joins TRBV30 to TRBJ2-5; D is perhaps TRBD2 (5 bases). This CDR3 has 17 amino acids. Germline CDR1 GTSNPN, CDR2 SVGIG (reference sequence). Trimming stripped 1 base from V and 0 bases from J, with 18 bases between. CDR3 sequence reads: CAWSAGLGIKNQETQYF. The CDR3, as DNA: TGTGCCTGGAGTGCGGGATTGGGGATTAAGAACCAAGAGACCCAGTACTTC.

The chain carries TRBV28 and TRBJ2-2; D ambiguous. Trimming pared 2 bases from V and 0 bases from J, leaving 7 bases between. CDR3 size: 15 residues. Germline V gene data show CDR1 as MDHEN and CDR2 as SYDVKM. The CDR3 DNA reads TGTGCCAGCAGTTTAGGGCTACCGAACACCGGGGAGCTGTTTTTT. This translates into CASSLGLPNTGELFF.

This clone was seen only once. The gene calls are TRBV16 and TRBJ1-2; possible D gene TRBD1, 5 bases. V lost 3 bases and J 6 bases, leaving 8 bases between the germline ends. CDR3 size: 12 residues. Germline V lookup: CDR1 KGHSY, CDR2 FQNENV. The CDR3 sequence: CASSQGRDGYTF. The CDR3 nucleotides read TGTGCCAGCAGCCAGGGCAGGGATGGCTACACCTTC.

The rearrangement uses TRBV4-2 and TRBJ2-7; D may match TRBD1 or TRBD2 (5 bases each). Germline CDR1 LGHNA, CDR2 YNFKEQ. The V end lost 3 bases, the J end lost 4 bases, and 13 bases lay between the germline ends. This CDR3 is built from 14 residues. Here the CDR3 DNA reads TGTGCCAGCAGCCAGCCGGGACCCGGATACGAGCAGTACTTC. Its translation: CASSQPGPGYEQYF.

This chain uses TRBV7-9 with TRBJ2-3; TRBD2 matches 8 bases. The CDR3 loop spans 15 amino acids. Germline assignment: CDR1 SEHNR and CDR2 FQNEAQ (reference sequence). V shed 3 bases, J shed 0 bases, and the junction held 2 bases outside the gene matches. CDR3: CASSFSGASTDTQYF. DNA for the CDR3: TGTGCCAGCAGCTTTAGCGGGGCTAGCACAGATACGCAGTATTTT.

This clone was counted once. The CDR3: CASSSTGGNEQFF. CDR3 nucleotide sequence: TGTGCCAGCAGCTCCACGGGAGGGAATGAGCAGTTCTTC. The rearrangement uses TRBV7-3 and TRBJ2-1; 8 positions match TRBD2. Trimming cost V 4 bases and J 7 bases; bases outside gene matches: 3. The length of the CDR3 is 13 residues. Germline CDR1 reads SGHTA; CDR2 reads FQGTGA.

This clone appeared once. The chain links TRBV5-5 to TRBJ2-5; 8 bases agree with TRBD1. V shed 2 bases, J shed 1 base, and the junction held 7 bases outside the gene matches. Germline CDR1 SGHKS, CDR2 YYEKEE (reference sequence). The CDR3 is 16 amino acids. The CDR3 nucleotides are TGTGCCAGCAGCTTTCCCAGGACAGGGCTCCAAGAGACCCAGTACTTC. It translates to CASSFPRTGLQETQYF.

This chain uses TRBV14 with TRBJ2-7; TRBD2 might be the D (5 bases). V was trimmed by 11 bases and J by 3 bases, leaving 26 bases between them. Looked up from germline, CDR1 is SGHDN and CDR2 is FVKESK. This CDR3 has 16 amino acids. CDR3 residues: CAPAYWSSEDYYEQYF. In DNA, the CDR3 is TGTGCCCCGGCTTATTGGAGTAGCGAAGATTACTACGAGCAGTACTTC. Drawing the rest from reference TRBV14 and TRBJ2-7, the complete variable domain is EAGVTQFPSHSVIEKGQTVTLRCDPISGHDNLYWYRRVMGKEIKFLLHFVKESKQDESGMPNNRFLAERTGGTYSTLKVQPAELEDSGVYFCAPAYWSSEDYYEQYFGPGTRLTVT.

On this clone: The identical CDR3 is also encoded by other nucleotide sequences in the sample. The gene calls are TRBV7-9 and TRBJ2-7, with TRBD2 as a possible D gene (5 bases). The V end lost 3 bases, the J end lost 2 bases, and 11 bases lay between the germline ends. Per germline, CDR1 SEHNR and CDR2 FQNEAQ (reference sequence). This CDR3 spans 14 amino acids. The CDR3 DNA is TGTGCCAGCAGCTTCCTGACGGGAACCTACGAGCAGTACTTC. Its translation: CASSFLTGTYEQYF.

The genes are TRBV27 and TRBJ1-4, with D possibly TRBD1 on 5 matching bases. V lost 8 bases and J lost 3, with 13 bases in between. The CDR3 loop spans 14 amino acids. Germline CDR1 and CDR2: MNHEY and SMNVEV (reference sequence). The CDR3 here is CASGPGYPNEKLFF. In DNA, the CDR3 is TGTGCCAGCGGACCAGGGTACCCTAATGAAAAACTGTTTTTT.

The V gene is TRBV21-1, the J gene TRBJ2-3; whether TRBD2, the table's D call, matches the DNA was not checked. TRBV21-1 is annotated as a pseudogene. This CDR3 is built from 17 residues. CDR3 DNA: TGTGCCAGCAGCAAAGCGGTGACTAGCGGCAGCACAGATACGCAGTATTTT. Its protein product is CASSKAVTSGSTDTQYF.

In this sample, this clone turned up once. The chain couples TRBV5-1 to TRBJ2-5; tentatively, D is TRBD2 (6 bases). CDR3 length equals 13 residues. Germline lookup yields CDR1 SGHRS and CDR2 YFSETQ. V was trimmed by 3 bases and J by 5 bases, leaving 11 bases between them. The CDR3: CASSSRLGETQYF. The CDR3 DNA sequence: TGCGCCAGCAGCTCCAGACTAGGCGAGACCCAGTACTTC. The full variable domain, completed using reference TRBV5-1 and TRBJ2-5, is KAGVTQTPRYLIKTRGQQVTLSCSPISGHRSVSWYQQTPGQGLQFLFEYFSETQRNKGNFPGRFSGRQFSNSRSEMNVSTLELGDSALYLCASSSRLGETQYFGPGTRLLVL.

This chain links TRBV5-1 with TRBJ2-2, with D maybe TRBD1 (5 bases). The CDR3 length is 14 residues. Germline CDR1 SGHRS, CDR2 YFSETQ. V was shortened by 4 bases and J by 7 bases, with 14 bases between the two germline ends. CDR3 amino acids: CASSDKLGLGELFF. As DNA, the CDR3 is TGCGCCAGCAGCGATAAACTGGGGCTCGGGGAGCTGTTTTTT.

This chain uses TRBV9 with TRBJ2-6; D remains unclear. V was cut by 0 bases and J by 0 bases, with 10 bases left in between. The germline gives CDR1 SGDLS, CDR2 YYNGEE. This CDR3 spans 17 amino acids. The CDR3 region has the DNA TGTGCCAGCAGCGTAGTCGGTCGGACCTCTGGGGCCAACGTCCTGACTTTC. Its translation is CASSVVGRTSGANVLTF.

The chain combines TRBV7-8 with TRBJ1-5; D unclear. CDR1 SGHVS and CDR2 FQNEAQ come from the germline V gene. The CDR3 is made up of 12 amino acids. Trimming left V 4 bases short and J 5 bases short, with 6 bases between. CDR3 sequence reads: CASSSPYQPQHF. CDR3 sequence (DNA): TGTGCCAGCAGCTCCCCATATCAGCCCCAGCATTTT. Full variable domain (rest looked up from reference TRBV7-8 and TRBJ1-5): GAGVSQSPRYKVAKRGQDVALRCDPISGHVSLFWYQQALGQGPEFLTYFQNEAQLDKSGLPSDRFFAERPEGSVSTLKIQRTQQEDSAVYLCASSSPYQPQHFGDGTRLSIL.

In DNA form, the CDR3 reads TGCGCCAGCAGCCCGGGGAGGACTAGCGGGAACCATGAGCAGTTCTTC. It is translated as CASSPGRTSGNHEQFF. This chain connects TRBV4-1 to TRBJ2-1, with 12 positions matching TRBD2. Trimming removed 4 bases from V and 8 bases from J; junction bases left unmatched: 9. The germline gives CDR1 MGHRA, CDR2 YSYEKL. The CDR3 extends over 16 amino acids.

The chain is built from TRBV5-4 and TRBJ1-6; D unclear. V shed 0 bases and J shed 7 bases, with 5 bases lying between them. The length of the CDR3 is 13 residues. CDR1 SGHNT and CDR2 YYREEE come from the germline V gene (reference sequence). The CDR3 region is CASSLEFNSPLHF. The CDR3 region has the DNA TGTGCCAGCAGCTTGGAATTCAATTCACCCCTCCACTTT.

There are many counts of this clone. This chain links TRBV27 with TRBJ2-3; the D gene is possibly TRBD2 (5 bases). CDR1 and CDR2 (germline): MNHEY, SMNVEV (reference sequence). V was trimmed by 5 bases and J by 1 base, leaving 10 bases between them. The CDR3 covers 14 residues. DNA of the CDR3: TGTGCCAGCAGTCCAGCAGCGGGCACAGATACGCAGTATTTT. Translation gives CASSPAAGTDTQYF.

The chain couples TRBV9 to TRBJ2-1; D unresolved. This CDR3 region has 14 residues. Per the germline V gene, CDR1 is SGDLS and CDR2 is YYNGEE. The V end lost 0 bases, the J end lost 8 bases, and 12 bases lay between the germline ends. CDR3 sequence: CASSVVDRGYEQFF. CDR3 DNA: TGTGCCAGCAGCGTAGTAGACCGCGGCTATGAGCAGTTCTTC. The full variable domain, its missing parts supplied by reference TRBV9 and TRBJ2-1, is DSGVTQTPKHLITATGQRVTLRCSPRSGDLSVYWYQQSLDQGLQFLIQYYNGEERAKGNILERFSAQQFPDLHSELNLSSLELGDSALYFCASSVVDRGYEQFFGPGTRLTVL.

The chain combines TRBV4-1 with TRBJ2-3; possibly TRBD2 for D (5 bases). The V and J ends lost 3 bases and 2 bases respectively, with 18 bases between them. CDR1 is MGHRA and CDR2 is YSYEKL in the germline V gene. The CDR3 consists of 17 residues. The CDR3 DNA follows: TGCGCCAGCAGCCAGATAGGAGGCTACCCGCTCACAGATACGCAGTATTTT. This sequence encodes CASSQIGGYPLTDTQYF.

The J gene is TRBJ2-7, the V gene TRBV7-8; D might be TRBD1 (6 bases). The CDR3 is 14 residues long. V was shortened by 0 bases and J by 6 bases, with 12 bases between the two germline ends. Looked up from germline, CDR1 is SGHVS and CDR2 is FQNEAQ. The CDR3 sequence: CASSLAQGSIEQYF. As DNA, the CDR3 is TGTGCCAGCAGCTTAGCACAGGGTTCTATCGAGCAGTACTTC.

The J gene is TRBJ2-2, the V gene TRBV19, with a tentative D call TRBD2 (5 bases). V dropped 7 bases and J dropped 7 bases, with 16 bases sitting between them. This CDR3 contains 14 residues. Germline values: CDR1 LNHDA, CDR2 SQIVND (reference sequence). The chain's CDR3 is CASTRWELGGELFF. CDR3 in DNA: TGTGCCAGTACGAGATGGGAGTTAGGCGGGGAGCTGTTTTTT.

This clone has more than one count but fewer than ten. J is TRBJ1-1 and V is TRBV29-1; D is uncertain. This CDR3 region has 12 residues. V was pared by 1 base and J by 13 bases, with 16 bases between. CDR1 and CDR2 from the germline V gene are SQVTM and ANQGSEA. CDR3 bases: TGCAGCGTTGAAGTCCCCGGCGCCCGAGTTTTCTTT. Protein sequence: CSVEVPGARVFF.

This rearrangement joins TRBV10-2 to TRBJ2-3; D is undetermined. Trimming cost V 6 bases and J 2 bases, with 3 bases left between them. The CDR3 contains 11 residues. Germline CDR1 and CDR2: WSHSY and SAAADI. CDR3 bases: TGCGCCAGCAGATTCACAGATACGCAGTATTTT. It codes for CASRFTDTQYF.

The DNA for the CDR3 is TGCGCCAGCAGCTTGCGACAGGGTACAGATACGCAGTATTTT. Translating it yields CASSLRQGTDTQYF. The chain is built from TRBV5-1 and TRBJ2-3; 7 nucleotides line up with TRBD1. The CDR3 loop spans 14 amino acids. The ends lost 1 base at V and 3 bases at J; junction bases unmatched: 2. The germline gives CDR1 SGHRS, CDR2 YFSETQ.

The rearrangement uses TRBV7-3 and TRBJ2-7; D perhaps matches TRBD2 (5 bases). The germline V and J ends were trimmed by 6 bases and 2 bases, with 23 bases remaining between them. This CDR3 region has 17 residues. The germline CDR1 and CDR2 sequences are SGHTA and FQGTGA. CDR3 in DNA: TGTGCCAGCAGGTTAGGGTGCCAACGGGAACCTACCTACGAGCAGTACTTC. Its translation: CASRLGCQREPTYEQYF.

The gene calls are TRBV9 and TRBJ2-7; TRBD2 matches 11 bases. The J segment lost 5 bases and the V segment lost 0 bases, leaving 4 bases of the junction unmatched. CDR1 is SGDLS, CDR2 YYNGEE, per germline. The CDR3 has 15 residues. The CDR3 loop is CASSVGGTSGHEQYF. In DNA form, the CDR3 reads TGTGCCAGCAGCGTAGGCGGGACTAGCGGCCACGAGCAGTACTTC.